This T cell receptor (beta chain) comes out of a study of control samples from healthy donors and cancer patients. The CDR3 runs to 14 residues. Trimming removed 7 bases at V and 1 base at J, with 10 bases between. Germline loops: CDR1 ENHRY, CDR2 SYGVKD. Profiling relied on immunoSEQ multiplex PCR, and the TCRdb table lists in-frame clones only, not all of them. The table records some 100,000 clones, about 80% of them present only once. The sample consisted of blood. This chain connects TRBV10-3 to TRBJ2-2; no definite D call. The receptor comes from a woman aged 30 to 39 in good health. CDR3 bases: TGTGCCATCATGGGCAGCTTGAACACCGGGGAGCTGTTTTTT. Its protein product is CAIMGSLNTGELFF.